A single sample gave rise to the 5 T cell receptor beta chains below, sequenced in a study of human T cells and chemical hapten exposure. TCRdb used MiXCR to reprocess the RACE reads, holding one entry per CDR3 protein. The table includes about 82,000 distinct CDR3 sequences, approximately 8% detected once. Time point defined: healthy volunteer bleed at 6 weeks. Total RNA extraction was carried out from unfractionated whole blood. Sequencing was carried out using whole blood. These receptors originate from a male donor in good health. Some clones in this sample may be carry-over from other donors' samples.

This clonotype has only a few counts. The J gene is TRBJ1-4, the V gene TRBV29-1; D not certain. CDR3 length: 13 amino acids. Between the trimmed V and J ends, which lost 2 bases and 5 bases, there was a span of 9 bases. Per germline, CDR1 SQVTM and CDR2 ANQGSEA. CDR3 coding DNA: TGCAGCGTTGAACCCCGGGAGAATGAAAAACTGTTTTTT. Its protein is CSVEPRENEKLFF.

This clonotype was detected a few times. V is TRBV5-1 and J is TRBJ2-3; D ambiguous. This CDR3 is built from 13 residues. V was shortened by 3 bases and J by 0 bases, with 5 bases between the two germline ends. Germline CDR1 is SGHRS and CDR2 is YFSETQ. The CDR3 reads CASSYSSTDTQYF. CDR3 DNA: TGCGCCAGCAGCTACTCTAGCACAGATACGCAGTATTTT.

The rearrangement joins TRBV4-1 to TRBJ1-1; D ambiguous. Germline V gene data show CDR1 as MGHRA and CDR2 as YSYEKL. The germline V and J ends were trimmed by 0 bases and 5 bases, with 7 bases remaining between them. CDR3 size: 13 residues. CDR3 DNA sequence: TGCGCCAGCAGCCAAGACGGCGGGACTGAAGCTTTCTTT. It encodes CASSQDGGTEAFF.

The chain employs TRBV14 and TRBJ1-6; D gene uncertain. Germline assignment: CDR1 SGHDN and CDR2 FVKESK. This CDR3 comprises 16 residues. The ends were cut back, 0 bases at V and 11 bases at J, with 17 bases in the middle. In DNA form, the CDR3 reads TGTGCCAGCAGCCAAGAATTTCCCGGACCGAGAGCACCCCTCCACTTT. It codes for CASSQEFPGPRAPLHF.

This clonotype was detected only a few times. The chain carries TRBV4-1 and TRBJ2-7; D perhaps matches TRBD1 (6 bases). The CDR3 is 15 amino acids. Looked up from germline, CDR1 is MGHRA and CDR2 is YSYEKL. Trimming removed 1 base at V and 3 bases at J, with 13 bases between. For the CDR3, the DNA is TGCGCCAGCAGCCAAGTGGGGGCTCAGGTCTACGAGCAGTACTTC. The encoded protein is CASSQVGAQVYEQYF.